This record covers a single TCR beta chain. This sample is part of a study of regulatory T cells in long-lasting Graves disease. The overall study: Graves' patients, newly diagnosed, had taken antithyroid drugs under 3 months.

Time point denoted: newly diagnosed GD, antithyroid drugs for less than 3 months. Generation of the TCR library employed RNA extracted from PBMCs. Peripheral blood, around 9 milliliters per patient, was collected in EDTA tubes. With 2 bases removed from V and 0 bases from J, the gap between germline ends came to 4 bases. The CDR3 is 14 amino acids. CDR1 and CDR2 (germline): LGHDT, YNNKEL (reference sequence). For TCR beta, libraries came from iRepertoire HTBI primers and Arm-PCR of CDR3 regions. Original processing notes: The samples included 60 to 75 TRBV and under 15 TRBJ segments. TCRdb redid the calling of the multiplex PCR reads with MiXCR, one entry per CDR3 protein. What appears here as the V and J calls and clone size reflects TCRdb's work, not the paper's. The sample records about 320,000 distinct CDR3 sequences, roughly 18% being singletons.

Sample: peripheral blood mononuclear cells (PBMCs), taken at new diagnosis, from a patient treated with antithyroid drugs. The clonotype originates from a female donor with Graves disease. The chain combines TRBV3-1 with TRBJ1-4, with D unresolved. The CDR3 sequence: CASSQQATNEKLFF. CDR3 sequence (DNA): TGTGCCAGCAGCCAACAGGCAACTAATGAAAAACTGTTTTTT.